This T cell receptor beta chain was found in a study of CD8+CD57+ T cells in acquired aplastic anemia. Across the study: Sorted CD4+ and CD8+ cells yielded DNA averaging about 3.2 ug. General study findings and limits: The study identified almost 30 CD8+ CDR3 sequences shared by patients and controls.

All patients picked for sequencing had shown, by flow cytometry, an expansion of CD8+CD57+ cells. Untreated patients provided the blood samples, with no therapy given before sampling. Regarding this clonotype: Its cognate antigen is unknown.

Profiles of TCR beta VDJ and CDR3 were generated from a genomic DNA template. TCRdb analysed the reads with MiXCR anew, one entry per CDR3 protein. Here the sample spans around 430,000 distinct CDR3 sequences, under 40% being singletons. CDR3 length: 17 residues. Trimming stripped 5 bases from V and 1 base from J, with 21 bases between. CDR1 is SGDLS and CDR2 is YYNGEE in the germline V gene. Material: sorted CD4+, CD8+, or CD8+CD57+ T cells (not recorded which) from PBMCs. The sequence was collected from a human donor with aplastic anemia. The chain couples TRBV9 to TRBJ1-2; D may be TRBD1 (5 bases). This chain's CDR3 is CASSGGVMGGINYGYTF. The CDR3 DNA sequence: TGTGCCAGCAGTGGGGGTGTGATGGGTGGTATTAACTATGGCTACACCTTC.